The 19 T cell receptor beta chains listed next were all sequenced from one sample in a study of T-cell memory formation after mild COVID-19. TCRdb reanalysed the 5' RACE reads using MiXCR and keeps one entry per CDR3 protein. The repertoire consists of 200,000 to 250,000 distinct CDR3 sequences, with around 30% occurring once and the leading ten covering more than 9.5%. The sample consisted of PBMCs or a T cell subset sorted from them (not recorded which). The source is an adult woman who had mild COVID-19 (a few samples of this study predate the infection). Cell type and time point are not known.

The V gene is TRBV7-2, the J gene TRBJ1-5; D is unclear. The V end lost 2 bases, the J end lost 1 base, and 18 bases lay between the germline ends. CDR1 SGHTA and CDR2 FQGNSA come from the germline V gene. This CDR3 has 18 amino acids. The CDR3 spells CASSLHPMGFSSNQPQHF. Written as DNA, the CDR3 is TGTGCCAGCAGCTTACATCCGATGGGTTTTTCGAGCAATCAGCCCCAGCATTTT.

CDR3 sequence: CASSLGTGMVEAFF. The CDR3 DNA reads TGTGCCAGCTCACTCGGGACAGGGATGGTTGAAGCTTTCTTT. V usage is TRBV18 and J usage is TRBJ1-1; 9 bases fit TRBD1. The CDR3 loop spans 14 amino acids. In germline, CDR1 is KGHSH, CDR2 LQKENI. J lost 7 bases, V lost 4 bases, and 7 bases had no gene match.

The V and J genes are TRBV7-9 and TRBJ1-1; 11 bases map to TRBD1. V was clipped by 5 bases and J by 3 bases; unmatched bases: 5. The CDR3 loop spans 15 amino acids. The germline gives CDR1 SEHNR, CDR2 FQNEAQ (reference sequence). The CDR3 loop is CASSPGQGADTEAFF. The DNA of the CDR3 is TGTGCCAGCAGCCCTGGACAGGGGGCGGACACTGAAGCTTTCTTT.

J is TRBJ2-1 and V is TRBV12-3 or TRBV12-4; 7 bases align to TRBD2. The CDR3 runs to 15 residues. V trimming: 3 bases; J trimming: 8 bases; junction bases outside the gene matches: 10. CDR3 coding DNA: TGTGCCAGCAGTTTTGGCTTCGGGGAGGGGCATGAGCAGTTCTTC. Translated: CASSFGFGEGHEQFF.

Note on this clonotype: A read error may produce the germline difference seen at one junction end. V is TRBV5-1 and J is TRBJ2-3; D uncertain. CDR1 is SGHRS, CDR2 YFSETQ, per germline. The CDR3 loop spans 16 amino acids. The CDR3 sequence is CASTLGMGLGTDTQYF. As DNA, the CDR3 is TGCGCCAGCACCTTGGGGATGGGGTTGGGCACAGATACGCAGTATTTT.

The V call is TRBV19, the J call TRBJ2-2, with no clear D. Germline V lookup: CDR1 LNHDA, CDR2 SQIVND (reference sequence). Trimming stripped 6 bases from V and 5 bases from J, with 7 bases between. The CDR3 consists of 12 residues. The CDR3 nucleotides read TGTGCCAGTAGAACCGTGACCGGGGAGCTGTTTTTT. This encodes CASRTVTGELFF.

This clonotype was counted only a few times. The chain joins TRBV5-1 to TRBJ1-1, with 8 positions matching TRBD1. J gave up 0 bases and V 7 bases, and 2 bases lay outside the gene matches. CDR1 is SGHRS, CDR2 YFSETQ, per germline. The CDR3 runs 13 residues. The CDR3 reads CASGQGLNTEAFF. CDR3 sequence (DNA): TGCGCCAGCGGACAGGGATTGAACACTGAAGCTTTCTTT.

The gene calls are TRBV7-8 and TRBJ1-1; D may be TRBD1 (5 bases). CDR1 is SGHVS and CDR2 is FQNEAQ in the germline V gene. The germline V and J ends were trimmed by 5 bases and 1 base, with 17 bases remaining between them. The CDR3 spans 16 residues. The CDR3, as DNA: TGTGCCAGCAGCCTAGGGGAGGCGTGTGAGAACACTGAAGCTTTCTTT. This sequence encodes CASSLGEACENTEAFF.

This rearrangement joins TRBV20-1 to TRBJ1-1; D ambiguous. The CDR3 is made up of 14 amino acids. Trimming removed 0 bases at V and 0 bases at J, with 8 bases between. Germline lookup yields CDR1 DFQATT and CDR2 SNEGSKA (reference sequence). The CDR3 region has the DNA TGCAGTGCTAGAGATATCGCGATGAACACTGAAGCTTTCTTT. Amino acids: CSARDIAMNTEAFF.

This clonotype was seen a few times. The gene calls are TRBV5-1 and TRBJ2-7, with unresolved D. This CDR3 spans 13 amino acids. CDR1 is SGHRS and CDR2 is YFSETQ in the germline V gene. Between the trimmed V and J ends, which lost 2 bases and 3 bases, there was a span of 9 bases. The CDR3 region is CASSLNGYYEQYF. The CDR3 DNA follows: TGCGCCAGCAGCTTAAATGGGTACTACGAGCAGTACTTC.

The chain employs TRBV4-1 and TRBJ1-1; D is possibly TRBD1 (6 bases). V lost 5 bases and J 4 bases, leaving 23 bases between the germline ends. Germline CDR1 and CDR2: MGHRA and YSYEKL. The CDR3 sequence is 17 residues long. The DNA of the CDR3 is TGCGCCAGCAGCACCCGACTGGGGGACACCGGCGGCACTGAAGCTTTCTTT. Translation gives CASSTRLGDTGGTEAFF.

In its sample, this clonotype was seen a few times. As DNA, the CDR3 is TGTGCCAGCAGTAGGTCCGGGACTGGAGACTACAATGAGCAGTTCTTC. This codes for CASSRSGTGDYNEQFF. The gene calls are TRBV2 and TRBJ2-1; the D gene is possibly TRBD2 (6 bases). V lost 5 bases and J 3 bases, leaving 17 bases between the germline ends. Looked up from germline, CDR1 is SNHLY and CDR2 is FYNNEI. The CDR3 is 16 residues long.

This clonotype occurred a few times. The chain links TRBV5-1 to TRBJ2-2; possibly TRBD2 for D (6 bases). The CDR3 length is 16 residues. Germline V CDR1 and CDR2: SGHRS, YFSETQ. V was cut by 0 bases and J by 0 bases, with 9 bases left in between. CDR3 nucleotide sequence: TGCGCCAGCAGCTTGGGGGTAGCGGCGAACACCGGGGAGCTGTTTTTT. The encoded protein is CASSLGVAANTGELFF.

This clonotype appeared a few times. V gene TRBV30 combines with J gene TRBJ2-3; 7 positions agree with TRBD2. The V gene's germline CDR1 is GTSNPN and CDR2 SVGIG (reference sequence). The CDR3 loop spans 14 amino acids. V shed 0 bases, J shed 5 bases, and the junction held 5 bases outside the gene matches. Here the CDR3 reads CAWSVHGRGDTQYF. The DNA of the CDR3 is TGTGCCTGGAGTGTACATGGGAGGGGAGATACGCAGTATTTT. Using reference TRBV30 and TRBJ2-3 for the parts outside the CDR3, the full variable domain is SQTIHQWPATLVQPVGSPLSLECTVEGTSNPNLYWYRQAAGRGLQLLFYSVGIGQISSEVPQNLSASRPQDRQFILSSKKLLLSDSGFYLCAWSVHGRGDTQYFGPGTRLTVL.

The gene calls are TRBV6-6 and TRBJ1-5; possibly TRBD1 for D (6 bases). This CDR3 has 13 residues. V lost 7 bases, J lost 7 bases, and 14 bases lay in between. Germline V CDR1 and CDR2: MNHNY, SVGAGI (reference sequence). The CDR3 protein is CASTGVVGQPQHF. The DNA for the CDR3 is TGTGCCAGCACAGGGGTAGTAGGGCAGCCCCAGCATTTT.

This chain joins TRBV20-1 and TRBJ2-1; a possible D gene is TRBD2 (6 bases). The CDR3 sequence is 14 residues long. Germline V lookup: CDR1 DFQATT, CDR2 SNEGSKA (reference sequence). V was trimmed by 1 base and J by 8 bases, leaving 15 bases between them. The CDR3, as DNA: TGCAGTGCTAGAGGAGAGCGGGTGCCGGATGAGCAGTTCTTC. Encoded protein: CSARGERVPDEQFF.

The V call is TRBV28, the J call TRBJ2-7; D remains unclear. The CDR3 consists of 12 residues. V was pared by 5 bases and J by 4 bases, with 9 bases between. The V gene's germline CDR1 is MDHEN and CDR2 SYDVKM. The CDR3 region has the DNA TGTGCCAGCAGTGAACCAACATACGAGCAGTACTTC. It specifies CASSEPTYEQYF.

The rearrangement uses TRBV7-2 and TRBJ1-3; 7 nucleotides match TRBD1. Trimming took 2 bases from V and 0 from J; bases not matched to a gene: 4. Germline CDR1 reads SGHTA; CDR2 reads FQGNSA. The CDR3 contains 16 residues. CDR3: CASSLTGAHSGNTIYF. CDR3 nucleotide sequence: TGTGCCAGCAGCTTAACAGGGGCTCACTCTGGAAACACCATATATTTT.

This clonotype was detected a few times. This rearrangement joins TRBV5-1 to TRBJ2-2, with D hard to call. This CDR3 is 15 amino acids long. V shed 1 base and J shed 3 bases, with 10 bases lying between them. Germline CDR1 SGHRS, CDR2 YFSETQ. The CDR3 DNA follows: TGCGCCAGCAGCTTGCAAACAGCCGACACCGGGGAGCTGTTTTTT. The encoded protein is CASSLQTADTGELFF.